This T cell receptor (beta chain) is from a study of shared clonotypes between healthy human individuals. Study-level background: Participating donors consisted of two women and a few men aged 18 to 49. Study-level points and caveats: The authors expected sequencing depth to affect clonotype sharing among donors. It was only blood that was sampled, and tissue repertoires likely differ.

CDR1 and CDR2 from the germline V gene are SGHDN and FVKESK. This CDR3 contains 15 residues. Deletions cut 9 bases from V and 0 bases from J, with 15 bases between. To note about this clone: Its antigen is unidentified.

Samples underwent the assay at deep level. Some clones are missing from TCRdb's copy, which holds only in-frame ones; the method was immunoSEQ multiplex PCR. This repertoire shows hundreds of thousands of clones, around 78% found once; its top ten account for 9.5% to 15%. This chain links TRBV14 with TRBJ2-1, with D possibly matching TRBD2 (6 bases). The source of this sequence is a woman in her thirties or forties in good health. Some clones in this sample may be carry-over from other donors' samples. The sequenced sample was PBMCs. CDR3 bases: TGTGCCAGTTTCCCTGAGCGGGCCTCCTACAATGAGCAGTTCTTC. It is translated as CASFPERASYNEQFF.